The rows below give T cell receptor beta chains drawn from one sample of a study of T cell responses to AZD1222 COVID-19 vaccine. The table came from immunoSEQ multiplex PCR; TCRdb's copy has only in-frame clones and leaves some out. The sample records roughly 110,000 clones, nearly 90% being singletons. The source was peripheral blood, collected 28 days after the second AZD1222 dose. The origin of the receptors is an adult who received the AZD1222 COVID-19 vaccine. Each CDR3 is given with its conserved first and last residue. The D gene is left open where the match is weak. Clone size appears in some rows only: once, few, many, or a class for an expanded clone.

j_call | v_call | d_call | clone_size | cdr3_nt | cdr3_aa
TRBJ2-7 | TRBV7-9 | TRBD2 | . | TGTGCCAGCAGCGGTAGCGGGGCGGGCTCCTACGAGCAGTACTTC | CASSGSGAGSYEQYF
TRBJ2-1 | TRBV3-1/TRBV3-2 | . | once | TGTGCCAGCAGCCAGTCCCACTGGGGTGAGCAGTTCTTC | CASSQSHWGEQFF
TRBJ2-1 | TRBV14 | TRBD1 | . | TGTGCCAGCAGCCTACCGGGACAGGGGAAATTTATCTATGAGCAGTTCTTC | CASSLPGQGKFIYEQFF
TRBJ1-4 | TRBV3-1/TRBV3-2 | TRBD1 | . | TGTGCCAGCAGCTTCAATCCGGGACAGGGGGCGGCAACTAATGAAAAACTGTTTTTT | CASSFNPGQGAATNEKLFF
TRBJ2-2 | TRBV6-2/TRBV6-3 | . | . | TGTGCCAGCAGTTACTCGCGTAGGACGAACACCGGGGAGCTGTTTTTT | CASSYSRRTNTGELFF
TRBJ2-1 | TRBV7-8 | . | . | TGTGCCAGCAGCTTAGGTCGAGGGGGCTCCTACAATGAGCAGTTCTTC | CASSLGRGGSYNEQFF
TRBJ1-6 | TRBV7-2 | . | . | TGTGCCAGCAGCTTCGGGGGGTCTAATTCACCCCTCCACTTT | CASSFGGSNSPLHF
TRBJ1-2 | TRBV7-2 | TRBD1 | . | TGTGCCAGCAGCTTGTCCAGGGCAGGGGGCGAGGGCTACACCTTC | CASSLSRAGGEGYTF
TRBJ1-1 | TRBV6-5 | . | . | TGTGCCAGCAGTCGTCCAGGGGAGTACACTGAAGCTTTCTTT | CASSRPGEYTEAFF
TRBJ2-7 | TRBV10-1 | TRBD1 | . | TGCGCCAGCAGTGAGTCGATTACAGGGGTAGACGAGCAGTACTTC | CASSESITGVDEQYF
TRBJ2-3 | TRBV5-1 | . | . | TGCGCCAGCAGTTCCACTAGCACAGATACGCAGTATTTT | CASSSTSTDTQYF
TRBJ2-7 | TRBV28 | . | . | TGTGCCAGCAGTCTTCAGGGGCGAAACGAGCAGTACTTC | CASSLQGRNEQYF
TRBJ1-1 | TRBV11-3 | . | . | TGTGCCAGCAGCTTAGAGGGGGCGAACACTGAAGCTTTCTTT | CASSLEGANTEAFF
TRBJ2-1 | TRBV4-1 | . | . | TGCGCCAGCAGCCAATCGGGCCGAACCCCTCCCTACAATGAGCAGTTCTTC | CASSQSGRTPPYNEQFF
TRBJ2-1 | TRBV6-1 | . | . | TGTGCCAGCAGTGAGGCACAGGGTCTTGAGGGGATATTCTTC | CASSEAQGLEGIFF